This T cell receptor beta chain derives from a study of somatic mutations in cytotoxic T cells in rheumatoid arthritis. Per the germline V gene, CDR1 is LNHDA and CDR2 is SQIVND (reference sequence). Between the trimmed V and J ends, which lost 6 bases and 2 bases, there was a span of 9 bases. This CDR3 region has 13 residues. Study-wide findings and caveats: Nobody had found out which antigens the expanded CD8+ clones targeted. CD8+ T cells showed clonality that did not differ significantly between patients with rheumatoid arthritis and age-matched healthy controls.

Using positive magnetic bead selection on an AutoMACS, CD4+ and CD8+ cells were isolated, after which their purity was checked by flow cytometry. Remarks on this clone: Antigen: not known.

The protocol was immunoSEQ multiplex PCR, while the TCRdb copy is restricted to in-frame clones and leaves out a portion. The table shows roughly 35,000 clones, with about 80% occurring only once. The V and J genes are TRBV19 and TRBJ2-3; D call uncertain. Sequences were obtained from CD8+ T cells sorted from blood. The sequence derives from a man in his forties or fifties in good health. The CDR3, as DNA: TGTGCCAGTAGCAAACACCTCACAGATACGCAGTATTTT. It is translated as CASSKHLTDTQYF.